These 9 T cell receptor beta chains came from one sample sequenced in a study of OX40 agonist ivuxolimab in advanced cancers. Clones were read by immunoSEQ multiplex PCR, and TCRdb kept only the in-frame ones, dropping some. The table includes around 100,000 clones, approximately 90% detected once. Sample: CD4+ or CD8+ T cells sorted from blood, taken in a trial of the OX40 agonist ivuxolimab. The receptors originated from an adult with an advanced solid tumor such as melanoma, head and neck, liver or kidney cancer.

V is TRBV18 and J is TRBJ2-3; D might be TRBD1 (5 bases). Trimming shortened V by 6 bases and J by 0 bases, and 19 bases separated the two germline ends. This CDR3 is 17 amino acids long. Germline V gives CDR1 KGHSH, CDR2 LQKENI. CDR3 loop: CASSLTLDISSTDTQYF. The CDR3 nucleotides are TGTGCCAGCTCCCTTACACTGGACATATCTAGCACAGATACGCAGTATTTT. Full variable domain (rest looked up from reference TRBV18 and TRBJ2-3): NAGVMQNPRHLVRRRGQEARLRCSPMKGHSHVYWYRQLPEEGLKFMVYLQKENIIDESGMPKERFSAEFPKEGPSILRIQQVVRGDSAAYFCASSLTLDISSTDTQYFGPGTRLTVL.

The CDR3 spells CASSIVTAFEAFF. The CDR3 coding sequence is TGTGCCAGTAGTATAGTCACAGCTTTTGAAGCTTTCTTT. V is TRBV19 and J is TRBJ1-1, with D uncertain. CDR1 is LNHDA and CDR2 is SQIVND in the germline V gene (reference sequence). The CDR3 consists of 13 residues. V was shortened by 1 base and J by 7 bases, with 10 bases between the two germline ends.

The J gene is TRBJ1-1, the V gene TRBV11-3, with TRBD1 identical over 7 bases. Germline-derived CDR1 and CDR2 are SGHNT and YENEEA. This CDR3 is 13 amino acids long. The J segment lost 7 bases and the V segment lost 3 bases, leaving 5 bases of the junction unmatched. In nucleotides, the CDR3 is TGTGCCAGCAGCTTTACGACAGGGTATGAAGCTTTCTTT. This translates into CASSFTTGYEAFF.

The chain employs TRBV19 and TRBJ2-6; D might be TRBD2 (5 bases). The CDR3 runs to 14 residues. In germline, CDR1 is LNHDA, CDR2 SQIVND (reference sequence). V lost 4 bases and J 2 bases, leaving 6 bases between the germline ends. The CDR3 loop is CASSRGTGANVLTF. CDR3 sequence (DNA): TGTGCCAGTAGTAGAGGGACTGGGGCCAACGTCCTGACTTTC.

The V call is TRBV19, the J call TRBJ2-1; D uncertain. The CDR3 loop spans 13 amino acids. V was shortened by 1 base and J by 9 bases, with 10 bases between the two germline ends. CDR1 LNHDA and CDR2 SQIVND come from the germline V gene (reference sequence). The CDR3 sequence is CASSIASVGEQFF. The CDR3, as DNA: TGTGCCAGTAGTATAGCCAGTGTCGGTGAGCAGTTCTTC.

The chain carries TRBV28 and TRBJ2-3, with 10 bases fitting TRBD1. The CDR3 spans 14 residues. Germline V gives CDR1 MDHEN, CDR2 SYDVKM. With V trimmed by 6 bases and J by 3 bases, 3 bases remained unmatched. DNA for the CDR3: TGTGCCAGCAGGAGGACAGGGGGGACAGATACGCAGTATTTT. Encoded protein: CASRRTGGTDTQYF.

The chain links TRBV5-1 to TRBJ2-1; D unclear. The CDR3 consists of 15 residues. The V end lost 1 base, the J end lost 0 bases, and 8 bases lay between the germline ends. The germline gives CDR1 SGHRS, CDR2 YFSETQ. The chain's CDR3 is CASSLYQSSYNEQFF. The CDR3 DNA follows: TGCGCCAGCAGCTTGTACCAGAGCTCCTACAATGAGCAGTTCTTC.

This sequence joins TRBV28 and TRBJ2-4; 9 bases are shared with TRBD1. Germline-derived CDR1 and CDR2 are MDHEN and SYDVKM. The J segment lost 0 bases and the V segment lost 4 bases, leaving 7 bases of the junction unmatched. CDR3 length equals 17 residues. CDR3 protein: CASSSPGQGIAKNIQYF. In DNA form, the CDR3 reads TGTGCCAGCAGTTCACCGGGACAGGGAATAGCCAAAAACATTCAGTACTTC.

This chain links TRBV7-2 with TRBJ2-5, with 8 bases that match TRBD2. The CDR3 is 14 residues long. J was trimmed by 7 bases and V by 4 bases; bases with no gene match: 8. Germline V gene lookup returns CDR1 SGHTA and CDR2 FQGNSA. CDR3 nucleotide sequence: TGTGCCAGCAGCTCGAGAGCGGGAGAGGGGACCCAGTACTTC. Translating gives CASSSRAGEGTQYF.